The 6 T cell receptor beta chains given below trace back to one sample, sequenced in a study of human T cells and chemical hapten exposure. Time point here: pre-sensitization, week 0. The treatment was: therapeutic diphenylcyclopropenone sensitization with weekly scalp DPC. MiXCR was run by TCRdb on the RACE reads, yielding one entry per CDR3 protein. The sample records roughly 64,000 distinct CDR3 sequences, approximately 10% being singletons. The material sequenced was whole blood, taken in connection with sensitization to the hapten diphenylcyclopropenone (DPC). The receptors stem from a woman aged 40 to 50 with alopecia areata. Some clones in this sample may be carry-over from other donors' samples.

The V call is TRBV11-2, the J call TRBJ2-1, with TRBD2 identical over 10 bases. Trimming took 5 bases from V and 4 from J; bases not matched to a gene: 8. Germline CDR1 SGHAT, CDR2 FQNNGV. The CDR3 is 16 amino acids. In DNA, the CDR3 is TGTGCCAGCAGCCCCAAACTAGCGGGGTCATACAATGAGCAGTTCTTC. It codes for CASSPKLAGSYNEQFF.

This clonotype came up a few times. This sequence joins TRBV11-3 and TRBJ2-5; 8 bases are shared with TRBD2. V gave up 5 bases and J gave up 6 bases; unmatched junction bases: 5. The V gene's germline CDR1 is SGHNT and CDR2 YENEEA. The CDR3 extends over 13 amino acids. CDR3 bases: TGTGCCAGCAGCCCGGGGGGGGATAAGACCCAGTACTTC. Encoded protein: CASSPGGDKTQYF.

The V call is TRBV28, the J call TRBJ2-2; TRBD1 matches at 9 bases. J gave up 5 bases and V 7 bases, and 8 bases lay outside the gene matches. The germline V gene encodes CDR1 MDHEN and CDR2 SYDVKM. The CDR3 contains 15 residues. DNA of the CDR3: TGTGCCAGCATCAGTCCCGGACAGGGGACCGGGGAGCTGTTTTTT. This translates into CASISPGQGTGELFF.

This clonotype has a handful of counts. V gene TRBV5-1 combines with J gene TRBJ2-5; TRBD1 matches 7 bases. Germline lookup yields CDR1 SGHRS and CDR2 YFSETQ. The CDR3 covers 15 residues. J was trimmed by 2 bases and V by 0 bases; bases with no gene match: 4. The CDR3 sequence is CASSLGGTAQETQYF. The CDR3 nucleotides are TGCGCCAGCAGCTTGGGTGGGACAGCTCAAGAGACCCAGTACTTC.

This clonotype has more than one count but fewer than ten. This chain connects TRBV24-1 to TRBJ2-1, with D possibly TRBD1 on 6 matching bases. Trimming took 4 bases from V and 6 from J, leaving 12 bases between them. Germline assignment: CDR1 KGHDR and CDR2 SFDVKD. This CDR3 spans 14 amino acids. The CDR3 loop is CATSDPQGSNEQFF. The CDR3, as DNA: TGTGCCACCAGTGACCCGCAGGGGAGCAATGAGCAGTTCTTC.

This clonotype was observed a few times. V usage is TRBV15 and J usage is TRBJ2-3; D may be TRBD1 (6 bases). CDR3 length: 14 amino acids. Germline-derived CDR1 and CDR2 are LNHNV and YYDKDF (reference sequence). Trimming left V 0 bases short and J 6 bases short, with 10 bases between. The CDR3 loop reads CATSREQGWDTQYF. The CDR3 DNA reads TGTGCCACCAGCAGAGAACAGGGATGGGATACGCAGTATTTT.